The rows below give T cell receptor beta chains drawn from one sample of a study of OX40 agonist ivuxolimab in advanced cancers. Assay used: immunoSEQ multiplex PCR; TCRdb lists only in-frame clones, some missing. This table has roughly 83,000 clones, 70% to 85% appearing once. This specimen was CD4+ or CD8+ T cells sorted from blood, taken in a trial of the OX40 agonist ivuxolimab. The receptors here all came from an adult with an advanced solid tumor such as melanoma, head and neck, liver or kidney cancer. Each CDR3 is given with its conserved first and last residue. The D gene is left open where the match is weak. Clone size is not always given. Where it is, it says once, few, many or a class for expanded clones.

J gene,D gene,V gene,clone size,CDR3 protein,CDR3 DNA
TRBJ1-6,NA,TRBV29-1,NA,CSSGNYRPNSPLHF,TGCAGCTCCGGGAACTACCGCCCCAATTCACCCCTCCACTTT
TRBJ2-5,NA,TRBV2,NA,CASQRDIPYF,TGTGCCAGCCAACGGGACATCCCGTACTTC
TRBJ1-2,TRBD1,TRBV6-6,NA,CASLTGSGGGGYTF,TGTGCCAGCTTGACAGGGTCAGGGGGCGGAGGCTACACCTTC
TRBJ1-4,TRBD1,TRBV4-1,NA,CASSPSLDRVGEKLFF,TGCGCCAGCAGCCCATCCCTAGACAGGGTGGGTGAAAAACTGTTTTTT
TRBJ1-2,NA,TRBV10-2,few,CASSEAEWGQGHGYTF,TGCGCCAGCAGTGAGGCGGAGTGGGGGCAGGGCCATGGCTACACCTTC
TRBJ1-2,NA,TRBV6-5,NA,CASSYRAAGPNYGYTF,TGTGCCAGCAGTTACCGGGCGGCGGGGCCAAACTATGGCTACACCTTC
TRBJ1-2,NA,TRBV6-5,NA,CASSRTSRDYGYTF,TGTGCCAGCAGTCGGACCTCCCGTGACTATGGCTACACCTTC
TRBJ2-7,NA,TRBV5-3,NA,CARSLGSVLPYEQYF,TGTGCCAGAAGCTTGGGGTCCGTCTTACCCTACGAGCAGTACTTC
TRBJ2-1,TRBD2,TRBV6-5,NA,CASTGTSGNYNEQFF,TGTGCCAGCACCGGGACTAGCGGGAATTACAATGAGCAGTTCTTC
TRBJ1-2,TRBD1,TRBV11-3,NA,CASSHSGAGGDNYGYTF,TGTGCCAGCAGCCACTCGGGGGCAGGGGGCGACAACTATGGCTACACCTTC
TRBJ2-3,NA,TRBV6-1,NA,CASSSYFSSTDTQYF,TGTGCCAGCAGCTCTTACTTCTCTAGCACAGATACGCAGTATTTT
TRBJ1-5,NA,TRBV30,few,CAWSVPWGGGQPQHF,TGTGCCTGGAGTGTACCGTGGGGCGGGGGTCAGCCCCAGCATTTT
TRBJ2-3,NA,TRBV27,NA,CASSTTSRFTDTQYF,TGTGCCAGCAGTACGACTTCAAGGTTCACAGATACGCAGTATTTT
TRBJ2-5,NA,TRBV7-9,NA,CATATGETQYF,TGTGCCACCGCGACGGGAGAGACCCAGTACTTC
TRBJ1-1,TRBD1,TRBV11-2,NA,CASSPPGGGLNTEAFF,TGTGCCAGCAGCCCTCCAGGGGGGGGGCTAAACACTGAAGCTTTCTTT
TRBJ2-7,NA,TRBV7-3,NA,CASSPPGAHEQYF,TGTGCCAGCAGCCCACCTGGAGCTCACGAGCAGTACTTC
TRBJ2-7,NA,TRBV9,NA,CASSVFPGHYEQYF,TGTGCCAGCAGCGTATTTCCGGGGCACTACGAGCAGTACTTC
TRBJ1-5,NA,TRBV7-3,NA,CASSPERDQPQHF,TGTGCCAGCAGCCCCGAGAGGGATCAGCCCCAGCATTTT
TRBJ2-7,NA,TRBV6-5,few,CASSGSAQGEGEQYF,TGTGCCAGCAGTGGCTCGGCACAGGGCGAAGGTGAGCAGTACTTC
TRBJ1-4,NA,TRBV18,NA,CASSLNDATNEKLFF,TGTGCCAGCTCACTGAACGATGCAACTAATGAAAAACTGTTTTTT
TRBJ1-4,NA,TRBV5-6,NA,CASSLGAAATNEKLFF,TGTGCCAGCAGCTTGGGGGCGGCCGCAACTAATGAAAAACTGTTTTTT
TRBJ1-5,NA,TRBV27,NA,CASSQKGRQINQPQHF,TGTGCCAGCAGTCAAAAAGGGCGCCAGATTAATCAGCCCCAGCATTTT
TRBJ1-4,NA,TRBV6-1,NA,CASSEMEGVRLFF,TGTGCCAGCAGTGAAATGGAAGGTGTGCGACTGTTTTTT
TRBJ1-1,NA,TRBV29-1,NA,CSVEGRVSGLGTEAFF,TGCAGCGTTGAAGGTCGGGTTTCAGGGCTGGGCACTGAAGCTTTCTTT
TRBJ2-7,TRBD2,TRBV9,NA,CASSVEPSGTEQYF,TGTGCCAGCAGCGTAGAACCTAGCGGGACCGAGCAGTACTTC
TRBJ2-7,TRBD2,TRBV7-6,once,CASSHRDYLTYEQYF,TGTGCCAGCAGCCACCGGGACTACCTAACCTACGAGCAGTACTTC
TRBJ2-5,NA,TRBV5-1,NA,CASSPRGVETQYF,TGCGCCAGCAGCCCCAGGGGTGTGGAGACCCAGTACTTC
TRBJ1-1,TRBD1,TRBV7-2,once,CASSDRDTEAFF,TGTGCCAGCAGCGACAGGGACACTGAAGCTTTCTTT
TRBJ2-1,NA,TRBV4-2,NA,CASSQNRNEQFF,TGTGCCAGCAGCCAAAACCGGAATGAGCAGTTCTTC
TRBJ2-1,TRBD2,TRBV27,NA,CASTSGGNEQFF,TGTGCCAGTACCTCGGGAGGGAATGAGCAGTTCTTC
TRBJ2-2,NA,TRBV30,NA,CAHGEHFNGELFF,TGTGCCCACGGGGAACATTTTAACGGGGAGCTGTTTTTT
TRBJ1-1,NA,TRBV30,NA,CAWDKNTEAFF,TGTGCCTGGGACAAGAACACTGAAGCTTTCTTT
TRBJ2-5,TRBD2,TRBV5-8,NA,CASSGGGAVRETQYF,TGTGCCAGCAGCGGCGGGGGGGCCGTTCGAGAGACCCAGTACTTC
TRBJ2-4,TRBD2,TRBV18,NA,CASSLRTSGQAKNIQYF,TGTGCCAGCTCACTCCGGACTAGCGGACAAGCCAAAAACATTCAGTACTTC
TRBJ2-1,NA,TRBV7-2,NA,CASSLGARRWEQFF,TGTGCCAGCAGCTTGGGGGCTCGGAGGTGGGAGCAGTTCTTC
TRBJ2-1,NA,TRBV7-9,NA,CASSRGSYNEQFF,TGTGCCAGCAGTAGGGGATCCTACAATGAGCAGTTCTTC
TRBJ2-7,NA,TRBV6-1,NA,CASSPSKYEQYF,TGTGCCAGCAGTCCTTCCAAGTACGAGCAGTACTTC
TRBJ2-1,NA,TRBV7-9,once,CASSFGPGYEQFF,TGTGCCAGCAGCTTTGGCCCCGGGTATGAGCAGTTCTTC
TRBJ2-1,NA,TRBV2,NA,CASKIGLETDEQFF,TGTGCCAGCAAAATCGGGCTAGAAACCGATGAGCAGTTCTTC
TRBJ2-1,NA,TRBV20-1,NA,CSGLGDNEQFF,TGCAGTGGACTCGGAGACAATGAGCAGTTCTTC